The 2 T cell receptor beta chains below were found in one sample sequenced in a study of blood T cells in healthy people across ages. A second about 6 to 12 cycle PCR used barcoded and J-beta primers. TCRdb called the 5' RACE reads again in MiXCR, with one record for every CDR3 protein. The table lists over 750,000 distinct CDR3 sequences, 20% to 25% of them singletons. This sample also belongs to another study, concerning T cells of mothers and their children.

Specimen: blood. The receptors derive from a boy aged 10-17 years in good health.

The CDR3 DNA reads TGCGCCAGCAGCTTGCCCAGGGCTGGAAACATTCAGTACTTC. Translated: CASSLPRAGNIQYF. This chain links TRBV5-1 with TRBJ2-4; perhaps TRBD1 as D (5 bases). This CDR3 comprises 14 residues. Trimming removed 1 base at V and 6 bases at J, with 11 bases between. Germline V CDR1 and CDR2: SGHRS, YFSETQ.

The chain recombines TRBV29-1 with TRBJ2-1; TRBD2 might be the D (5 bases). This CDR3 is 17 amino acids long. Germline lookup yields CDR1 SQVTM and CDR2 ANQGSEA. V was shortened by 4 bases and J by 0 bases, with 19 bases between the two germline ends. The CDR3 DNA reads as TGCAGCGTTGGGACCCCGGAGGCGCTCGGCTCCTACAATGAGCAGTTCTTC. Protein sequence: CSVGTPEALGSYNEQFF.